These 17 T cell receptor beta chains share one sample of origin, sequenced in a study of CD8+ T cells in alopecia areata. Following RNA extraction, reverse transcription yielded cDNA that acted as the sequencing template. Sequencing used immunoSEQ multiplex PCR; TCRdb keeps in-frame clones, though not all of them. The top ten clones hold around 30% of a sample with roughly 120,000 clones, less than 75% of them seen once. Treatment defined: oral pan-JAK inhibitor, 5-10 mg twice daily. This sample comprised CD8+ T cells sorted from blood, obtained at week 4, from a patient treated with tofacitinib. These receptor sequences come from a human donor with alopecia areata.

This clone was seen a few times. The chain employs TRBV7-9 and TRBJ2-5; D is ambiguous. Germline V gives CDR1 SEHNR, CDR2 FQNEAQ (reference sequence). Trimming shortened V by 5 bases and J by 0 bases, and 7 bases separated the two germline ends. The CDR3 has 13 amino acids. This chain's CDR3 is CASSPVNQETQYF. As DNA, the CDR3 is TGTGCCAGCAGCCCGGTGAACCAAGAGACCCAGTACTTC.

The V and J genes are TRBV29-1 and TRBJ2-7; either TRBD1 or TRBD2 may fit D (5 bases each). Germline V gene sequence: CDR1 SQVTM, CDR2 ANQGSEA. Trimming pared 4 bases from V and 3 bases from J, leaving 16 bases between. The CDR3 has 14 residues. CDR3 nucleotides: TGCAGCGTTGTTATCGGGACGTTGGGCTACGAGCAGTACTTC. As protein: CSVVIGTLGYEQYF.

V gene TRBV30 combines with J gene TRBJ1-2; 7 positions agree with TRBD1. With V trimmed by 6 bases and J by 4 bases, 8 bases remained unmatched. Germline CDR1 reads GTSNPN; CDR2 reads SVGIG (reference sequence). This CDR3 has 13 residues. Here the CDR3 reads CACSGTDFYGYTF. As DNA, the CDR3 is TGTGCCTGCTCCGGGACAGACTTCTATGGCTACACCTTC.

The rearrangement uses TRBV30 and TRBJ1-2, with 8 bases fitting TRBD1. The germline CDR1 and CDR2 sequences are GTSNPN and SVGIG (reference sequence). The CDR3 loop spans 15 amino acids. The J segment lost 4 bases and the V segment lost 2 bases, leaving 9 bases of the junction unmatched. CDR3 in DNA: TGTGCCTGGAGTCCCCCTCCCGGGACAGGCTATGGCTACACCTTC. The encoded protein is CAWSPPPGTGYGYTF. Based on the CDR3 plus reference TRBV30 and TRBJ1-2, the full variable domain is SQTIHQWPATLVQPVGSPLSLECTVEGTSNPNLYWYRQAAGRGLQLLFYSVGIGQISSEVPQNLSASRPQDRQFILSSKKLLLSDSGFYLCAWSPPPGTGYGYTFGSGTRLTVV.

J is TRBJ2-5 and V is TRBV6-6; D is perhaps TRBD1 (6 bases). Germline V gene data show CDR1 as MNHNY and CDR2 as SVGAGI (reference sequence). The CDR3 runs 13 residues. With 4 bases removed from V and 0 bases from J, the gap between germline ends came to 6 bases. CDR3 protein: CASSWTDQETQYF. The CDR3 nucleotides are TGTGCCAGCAGTTGGACAGACCAAGAGACCCAGTACTTC.

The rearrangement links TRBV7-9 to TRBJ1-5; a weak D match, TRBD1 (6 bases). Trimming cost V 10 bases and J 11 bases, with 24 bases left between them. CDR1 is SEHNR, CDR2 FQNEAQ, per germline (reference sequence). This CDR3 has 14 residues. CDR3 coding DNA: TGTGCCATCCAAACTGGGGTCAGGGGTGCGTCCCAGCATTTT. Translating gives CAIQTGVRGASQHF. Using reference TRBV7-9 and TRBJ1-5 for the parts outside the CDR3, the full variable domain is DTGVSQNPRHKITKRGQNVTFRCDPISEHNRLYWYRQTLGQGPEFLTYFQNEAQLEKSRLLSDRFSAERPKGSFSTLEIQRTEQGDSAMYLCAIQTGVRGASQHFGDGTRLSIL.

The CDR3 DNA is TGTGCCAGCAGTGTCCGGGACACAGATTACCAAGAGACCCAGTACTTC. This gives the protein CASSVRDTDYQETQYF. The rearrangement links TRBV25-1 to TRBJ2-5; TRBD1 is a possible D gene (6 bases). Germline CDR1 MGHDK, CDR2 SYGVNS. The ends were cut back, 4 bases at V and 0 bases at J, with 15 bases in the middle. The CDR3 covers 16 residues.

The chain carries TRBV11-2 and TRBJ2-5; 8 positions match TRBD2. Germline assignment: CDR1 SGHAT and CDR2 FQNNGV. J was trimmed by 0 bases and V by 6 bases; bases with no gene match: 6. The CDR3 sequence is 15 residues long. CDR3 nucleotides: TGTGCCAGCAGAGAGCGGGGGTGGTACCAAGAGACCCAGTACTTC. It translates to CASRERGWYQETQYF.

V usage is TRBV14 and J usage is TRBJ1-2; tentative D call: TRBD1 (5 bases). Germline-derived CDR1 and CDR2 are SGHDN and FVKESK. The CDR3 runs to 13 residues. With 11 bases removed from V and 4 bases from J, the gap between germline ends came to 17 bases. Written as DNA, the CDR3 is TGTGCCCTAACGGAGGGGACTTCCTATGGCTACACCTTC. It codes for CALTEGTSYGYTF.

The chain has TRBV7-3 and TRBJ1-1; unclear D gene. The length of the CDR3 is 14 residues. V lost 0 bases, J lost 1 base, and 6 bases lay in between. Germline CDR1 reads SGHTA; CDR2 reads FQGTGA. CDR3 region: CASSLTLGNTEAFF. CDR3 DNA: TGTGCCAGCAGCTTAACGTTGGGGAACACTGAAGCTTTCTTT.

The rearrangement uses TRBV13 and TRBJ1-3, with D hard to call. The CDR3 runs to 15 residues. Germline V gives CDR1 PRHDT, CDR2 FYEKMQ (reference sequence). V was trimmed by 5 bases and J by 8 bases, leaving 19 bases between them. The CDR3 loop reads CASSARGSPTDTIYF. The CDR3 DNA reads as TGTGCCAGCAGCGCTAGAGGGAGTCCCACGGACACCATATATTTT.

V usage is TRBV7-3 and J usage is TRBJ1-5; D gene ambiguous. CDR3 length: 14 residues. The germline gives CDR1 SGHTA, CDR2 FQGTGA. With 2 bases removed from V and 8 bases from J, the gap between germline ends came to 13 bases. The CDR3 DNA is TGTGCCAGCAGCTTAGGGGAGATCTCCGAGCCCCAGCATTTT. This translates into CASSLGEISEPQHF.

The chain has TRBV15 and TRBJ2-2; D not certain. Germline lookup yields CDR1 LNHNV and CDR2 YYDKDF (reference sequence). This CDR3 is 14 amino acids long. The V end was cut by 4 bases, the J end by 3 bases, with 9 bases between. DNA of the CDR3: TGTGCCACCAGCAATCCAGCAGACACCGGGGAGCTGTTTTTT. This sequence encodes CATSNPADTGELFF.

Here the CDR3 reads CASSQVGTGPFSEAFF. CDR3 in DNA: TGTGCCAGCAGCCAAGTTGGGACAGGGCCTTTCTCTGAAGCTTTCTTT. This sequence joins TRBV14 and TRBJ1-1, with 9 nucleotides matching TRBD1. The V gene end was trimmed by 1 base and the J gene end by 6 bases; junction bases not matched to a gene: 9. The CDR3 runs to 16 residues. Germline-derived CDR1 and CDR2 are SGHDN and FVKESK.

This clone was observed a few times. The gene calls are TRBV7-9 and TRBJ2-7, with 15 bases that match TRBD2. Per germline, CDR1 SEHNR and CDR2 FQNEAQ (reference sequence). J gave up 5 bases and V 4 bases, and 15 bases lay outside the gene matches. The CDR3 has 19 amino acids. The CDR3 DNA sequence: TGTGCCAGCAGCTCGCCAAGGACTAGCGGGGGGGCCGCGGCGAACGAGCAGTACTTC. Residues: CASSSPRTSGGAAANEQYF.

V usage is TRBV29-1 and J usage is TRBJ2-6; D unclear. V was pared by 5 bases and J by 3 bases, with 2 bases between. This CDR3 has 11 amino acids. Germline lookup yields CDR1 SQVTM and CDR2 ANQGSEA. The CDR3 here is CSVFGANVLTF. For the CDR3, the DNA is TGCAGCGTTTTTGGGGCCAACGTCCTGACTTTC.

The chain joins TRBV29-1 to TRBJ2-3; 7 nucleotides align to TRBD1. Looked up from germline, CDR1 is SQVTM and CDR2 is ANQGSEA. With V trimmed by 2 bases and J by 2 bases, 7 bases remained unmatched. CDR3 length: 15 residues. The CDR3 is CSVEPWDRDTDTQYF. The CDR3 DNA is TGCAGCGTTGAACCGTGGGACAGAGACACAGATACGCAGTATTTT.